This TCR beta chain appears in the sequencing data of a study of T-cell reconstitution after alpha-beta-depleted transplantation in children. General study findings and limits: Several hundred expanded graft clones reportedly gave rise to the alpha-beta T cells present about two months after transplant. T-cell numbers and diversity one year post-transplant derived largely from freshly generated T cells. Certain patients had high TCRbeta diversity at day 60, and it came from recipient T cells and thymic progenitors that survived.

Trimming shortened V by 7 bases and J by 4 bases, and 20 bases separated the two germline ends. From germline, CDR1 is SGHRS and CDR2 YFSETQ. The CDR3 is made up of 16 amino acids. This clonotype was detected ten times or more. Its specificity is not known. The library targeted TCRbeta and was prepared with unique molecular identifiers. TCRdb reprocessed the PCR reads via MiXCR and lists one record per CDR3 protein. The table shows around 180,000 distinct CDR3 sequences, with 11% occurring only once. This specimen consisted of PBMCs, obtained before TCRalphabeta/CD19-depleted stem cell transplant. This chain links TRBV5-1 with TRBJ2-2, with a weak D call TRBD2 (5 bases). The sequence was collected from a boy aged 2 to 9 with acute myeloid leukemia, due to receive a stem cell transplant. This chain's CDR3 is CASVREKGSGTGELFF. The CDR3, as DNA: TGCGCCAGCGTCCGGGAAAAGGGTTCTGGCACCGGGGAGCTGTTTTTT.